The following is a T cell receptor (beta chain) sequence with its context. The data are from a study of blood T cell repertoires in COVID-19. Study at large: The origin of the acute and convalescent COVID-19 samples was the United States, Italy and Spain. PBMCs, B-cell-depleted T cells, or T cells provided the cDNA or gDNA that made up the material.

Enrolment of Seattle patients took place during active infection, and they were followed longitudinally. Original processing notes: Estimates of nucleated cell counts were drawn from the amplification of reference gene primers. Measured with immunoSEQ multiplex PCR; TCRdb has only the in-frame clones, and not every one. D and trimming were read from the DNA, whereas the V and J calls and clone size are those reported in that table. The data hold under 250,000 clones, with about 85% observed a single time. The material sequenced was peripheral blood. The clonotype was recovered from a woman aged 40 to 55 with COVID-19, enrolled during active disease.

The CDR3 sequence: CASNIPGGDQFF. For the CDR3, the DNA is TGCGCCAGCAACATTCCAGGGGGCGATCAGTTCTTC. V is TRBV10-2 and J is TRBJ2-1; TRBD1 matches at 8 bases. The CDR3 spans 12 residues. Germline V lookup: CDR1 WSHSY, CDR2 SAAADI. V was pared by 7 bases and J by 13 bases, with 9 bases of the junction left unmatched.